A selection of T cell receptor beta chains follows, all from one sample in a study of radiation and T cells in renal cell carcinoma. The data were produced by immunoSEQ multiplex PCR, yet TCRdb's version contains in-frame clones alone and is incomplete. The table has approximately 150,000 clones, roughly 83% seen once; the top ten hold under 30%. The sequences come from blood, collected from a patient whose treatment included radiotherapy and nephrectomy. The origin of the receptors is a woman aged 45-65 years with renal cell carcinoma. Both conserved end residues are part of each CDR3. D genes are given only for firm matches. A clone size is listed for some rows: how often the clone was seen (once, few, many), or a class if it is expanded.

TRBD1	.	TRBJ2-5	TRBV7-9	CASSLSADRVGTQYF	TGTGCCAGCAGCTTAAGTGCCGACAGGGTGGGGACCCAGTACTTC
.	.	TRBJ1-5	TRBV2	CASSEMGLYQPQHF	TGTGCCAGCAGTGAAATGGGCCTCTATCAGCCCCAGCATTTT
TRBD2	.	TRBJ2-2	TRBV28	CASGLAGVRTGELFF	TGTGCCAGCGGACTAGCGGGAGTTCGAACCGGGGAGCTGTTTTTT
.	.	TRBJ1-1	TRBV18	CASSNDLLRVEAFF	TGTGCCAGCTCAAACGACCTCCTTAGGGTTGAAGCTTTCTTT
.	.	TRBJ2-7	TRBV4-1	CASSQDRDYEQYF	TGCGCCAGCAGCCAAGATCGCGATTACGAGCAGTACTTC
.	.	TRBJ2-2	TRBV7-9	CASSAGPGELFF	TGTGCCAGCAGCGCGGGACCCGGGGAGCTGTTTTTT
.	few	TRBJ2-2	TRBV6-1	CASSEEGLFF	TGTGCCAGCAGTGAAGAAGGGCTGTTTTTT
.	.	TRBJ1-2	TRBV30	CAWAGKTAGHYGYTF	TGTGCCTGGGCGGGTAAGACAGCTGGACACTATGGCTACACCTTC
.	.	TRBJ1-5	TRBV19	CASSHREIADQPQHF	TGTGCCAGTAGTCACAGGGAAATAGCGGATCAGCCCCAGCATTTT
TRBD1	.	TRBJ1-1	TRBV7-9	CASSRQGVNTEAFF	TGTGCCAGCAGCCGACAGGGCGTGAACACTGAAGCTTTCTTT
TRBD1	.	TRBJ1-2	TRBV5-1	CASSSQGAGDGYTF	TGCGCCAGCAGCTCACAGGGGGCTGGTGATGGCTACACCTTC
.	.	TRBJ2-5	TRBV5-6	CASSMTPGTQYF	TGTGCCAGCAGCATGACCCCCGGGACCCAGTACTTC
.	.	TRBJ1-5	TRBV30	CACTDGGQHNQPQHF	TGTGCCTGCACCGACGGGGGGCAGCACAATCAGCCCCAGCATTTT
.	.	TRBJ2-1	TRBV9	CASSGPPSYNEQFF	TGTGCCAGCAGCGGCCCCCCATCCTACAATGAGCAGTTCTTC
.	.	TRBJ2-2	TRBV15	CATSRNSGELFF	TGTGCCACCAGCAGAAACTCCGGGGAGCTGTTTTTT
.	.	TRBJ2-5	TRBV5-6	CASSLGARAETQYF	TGTGCCAGCAGCTTGGGGGCCAGGGCAGAGACCCAGTACTTC
.	.	TRBJ2-7	TRBV7-2	CASSSQGHVEQYF	TGTGCCAGCAGCTCCCAGGGGCACGTCGAGCAGTACTTC
.	.	TRBJ2-2	TRBV19	CASSIAGRGNTGELFF	TGTGCCAGTAGTATTGCAGGACGGGGGAACACCGGGGAGCTGTTTTTT
TRBD2	.	TRBJ2-7	TRBV7-2	CASSLTSGSYEQYF	TGTGCCAGCAGCTTAACTAGCGGGAGTTACGAGCAGTACTTC
.	.	TRBJ1-1	TRBV29-1	CSANSLSNTEAFF	TGCAGCGCGAATTCCCTCTCGAACACTGAAGCTTTCTTT
.	once	TRBJ1-4	TRBV7-6	CASSFQGQRSEKLFF	TGTGCCAGCAGCTTCCAGGGACAACGGAGTGAAAAACTGTTTTTT
.	.	TRBJ2-1	TRBV19	CASSPQGRYNEQFF	TGTGCCAGTAGTCCTCAGGGGCGCTACAATGAGCAGTTCTTC
.	.	TRBJ1-2	TRBV7-9	CASSFQDYGYTF	TGTGCCAGCAGCTTCCAGGATTATGGCTACACCTTC
TRBD1	.	TRBJ1-4	TRBV6-6	CASSWLRGNVEKLFF	TGTGCCAGCAGTTGGCTCAGGGGGAACGTTGAAAAACTGTTTTTT
.	.	TRBJ1-6	TRBV4-3	CASSQEEGVASPLHF	TGCGCCAGCAGCCAAGAGGAGGGGGTTGCTTCACCCCTCCACTTT
.	.	TRBJ2-7	TRBV9	CASSVTASQGEQYF	TGTGCCAGCAGCGTAACAGCGAGTCAGGGCGAGCAGTACTTC
.	.	TRBJ1-2	TRBV5-6	CASSLLGADGYTF	TGTGCCAGCAGCTTGCTGGGGGCGGATGGCTACACCTTC
.	few	TRBJ1-1	TRBV7-2	CASSLGTEAFF	TGTGCCAGCAGCTTAGGGACTGAAGCTTTCTTT
TRBD1	.	TRBJ1-4	TRBV6-6	CASRLGTDSNEKLFF	TGTGCCAGCAGACTGGGGACAGACTCTAATGAAAAACTGTTTTTT
.	.	TRBJ2-1	TRBV7-9	CASSLVADEQFF	TGTGCCAGCAGCTTAGTCGCGGATGAGCAGTTCTTC
TRBD1	few	TRBJ1-1	TRBV28	CASSVGQGMNTEAFF	TGTGCCAGCAGTGTAGGACAGGGAATGAACACTGAAGCTTTCTTT
TRBD1	.	TRBJ1-2	TRBV7-8	CASSSRDRGYGYTF	TGTGCCAGCAGCTCCCGGGACAGGGGATATGGCTACACCTTC
TRBD1	.	TRBJ1-2	TRBV29-1	CSVVRGGGYTF	TGCAGCGTTGTCAGGGGGGGCGGCTACACCTTC
.	.	TRBJ1-5	TRBV5-6	CASSLGEGLYNQPQHF	TGTGCCAGCAGCTTGGGAGAGGGACTCTACAATCAGCCCCAGCATTTT
TRBD1	.	TRBJ2-7	TRBV14	CASSPLLGQAYEQYF	TGTGCCAGCAGCCCATTATTAGGACAGGCCTACGAGCAGTACTTC
TRBD1	many	TRBJ1-5	TRBV28	CASTLTGQPQHF	TGTGCCAGCACCCTGACAGGGCAGCCCCAGCATTTT
TRBD1	.	TRBJ1-2	TRBV2	CASSPRDRGSGYTF	TGTGCCAGCAGCCCTCGGGACAGGGGCTCTGGCTACACCTTC
TRBD2	.	TRBJ2-1	TRBV5-1	CASSSLAGGPSEQFF	TGCGCCAGCAGCTCCCTAGCGGGGGGGCCCTCTGAGCAGTTCTTC
.	.	TRBJ2-7	TRBV7-2	CASSRRGRGNEQYF	TGTGCCAGCAGCCGGCGGGGCAGGGGGAACGAGCAGTACTTC
.	.	TRBJ1-1	TRBV18	CASSPQAAEAFF	TGTGCCAGCTCACCACAAGCGGCTGAAGCTTTCTTT
.	.	TRBJ2-5	TRBV5-1	CASSLEAPGGGFETQYF	TGCGCCAGCTCCCTGGAGGCCCCAGGGGGGGGGTTTGAGACCCAGTACTTC
.	.	TRBJ2-3	TRBV30	CAWSTRYPQVGGHPADTQYF	TGTGCCTGGAGTACTCGGTACCCCCAGGTTGGGGGCCATCCCGCAGATACGCAGTATTTT
.	many	TRBJ2-2	TRBV30	CAWSVPGYRVGELFF	TGTGCCTGGAGTGTACCGGGGTATCGGGTCGGGGAGCTGTTTTTT
.	.	TRBJ1-2	TRBV28	CASSLGDAHGYTF	TGTGCCAGCAGTCTAGGGGACGCACATGGCTACACCTTC
.	.	TRBJ1-5	TRBV6-6	CASSTGFNQPQHF	TGTGCCAGCAGTACAGGGTTCAATCAGCCCCAGCATTTT
.	.	TRBJ1-1	TRBV4-2	CASSQDLRDTEAFF	TGTGCCAGCAGCCAAGATCTAAGGGACACTGAAGCTTTCTTT